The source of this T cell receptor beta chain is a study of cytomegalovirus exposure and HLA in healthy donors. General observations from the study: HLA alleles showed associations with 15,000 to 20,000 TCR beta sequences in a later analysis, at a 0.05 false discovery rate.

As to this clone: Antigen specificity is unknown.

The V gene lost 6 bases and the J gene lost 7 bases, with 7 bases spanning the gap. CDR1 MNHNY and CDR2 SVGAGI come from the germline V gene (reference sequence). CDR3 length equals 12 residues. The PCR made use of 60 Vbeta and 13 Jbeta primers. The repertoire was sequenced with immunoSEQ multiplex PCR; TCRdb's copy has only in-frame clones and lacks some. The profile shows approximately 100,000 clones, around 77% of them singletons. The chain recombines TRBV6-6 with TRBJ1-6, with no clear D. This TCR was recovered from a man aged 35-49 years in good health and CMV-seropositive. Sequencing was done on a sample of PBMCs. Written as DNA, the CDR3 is TGTGCCAGCAGCCCTAAGAATTCACCCCTCCACTTT. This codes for CASSPKNSPLHF.